The T cell receptor beta chain under discussion was sequenced for a study of Graves' ophthalmopathy and Graves' hyperthyroidism. Study conclusions and caveats: Among thyroid clonotypes expanded above 0.001 frequency, most also appeared in blood.

As the template, RNA transcripts were used to amplify TCR beta CDR3 regions. The library came from an HTBI-primed first-round RT-PCR and a second-round multiplex PCR. TCRdb independently ran MiXCR on the multiplex PCR reads; one entry per CDR3 protein. This sample has about 220,000 distinct CDR3 sequences, with around a fifth found just once. This clonotype was seen many times. The antigen is undetermined. Every ophthalmopathy donor presented moderate-to-severe activity, CAS ≥3, NOSPECS ≥4 and duration under 3 months. Certain patients, namely those with other autoimmune diseases, uncontrolled infections, pregnancy or lactation, were excluded. Out of about 11 ml of fresh peripheral blood, PBMCs were obtained. This CDR3 is built from 14 residues. The V gene's germline CDR1 is SGHKS and CDR2 YYEKEE (reference sequence). V shed 1 base and J shed 2 bases, with 9 bases lying between them.

This chain connects TRBV5-5 to TRBJ1-1, with a weak D call TRBD1 (6 bases). What was sequenced was peripheral blood. This TCR was recovered from a woman between 45 and 65 years old with Graves' ophthalmopathy. As DNA, the CDR3 is TGTGCCAGCAGCTTGTACAGGGACAACACTGAAGCTTTCTTT. Its protein is CASSLYRDNTEAFF.